The 23 T cell receptor beta chains given below trace back to one sample, sequenced in a study of siplizumab effects on memory and regulatory T cells. Assay used: immunoSEQ multiplex PCR; TCRdb lists only in-frame clones, some missing. The data hold 85,000 to 120,000 clones, with roughly nine tenths observed a single time. Sequenced input: CD4+ T cells sorted from blood. The receptors derive from a human donor in good health.

The rearrangement uses TRBV5-8 and TRBJ2-1; possible D gene TRBD2, 6 bases. CDR3 size: 17 residues. Germline V lookup: CDR1 SGHTS, CDR2 YDEGEE. With 6 bases removed from V and 1 base from J, the gap between germline ends came to 20 bases. The CDR3 here is CASNLPGTQISYNEQFF. The DNA of the CDR3 is TGTGCCAGCAACTTACCGGGGACTCAAATTTCCTACAATGAGCAGTTCTTC.

The chain employs TRBV7-9 and TRBJ1-1; weak D call: TRBD1 (5 bases). V gave up 1 base and J gave up 1 base, with 13 bases separating them. Germline CDR1 is SEHNR and CDR2 is FQNEAQ (reference sequence). CDR3 length: 16 amino acids. The CDR3 loop reads CASSLVGGRGNTEAFF. In DNA form, the CDR3 reads TGTGCCAGCAGCTTAGTTGGCGGAAGGGGGAACACTGAAGCTTTCTTT.

The V gene is TRBV27, the J gene TRBJ2-2, with 7 nucleotides matching TRBD2. After removal of 4 bases from V and 6 bases from J, the junction contained 8 bases not matched to a gene. Germline lookup yields CDR1 MNHEY and CDR2 SMNVEV (reference sequence). The CDR3 is made up of 15 amino acids. The CDR3 nucleotides are TGTGCCAGCAGTTCGATAAGCGGGATTTCCGGGGAGCTGTTTTTT. Its translation is CASSSISGISGELFF.

V and J are TRBV15 and TRBJ2-1; 12 bases align to TRBD1. With V trimmed by 5 bases and J by 10 bases, 9 bases remained unmatched. Germline CDR1 reads LNHNV; CDR2 reads YYDKDF (reference sequence). The CDR3 covers 15 residues. CDR3 bases: TGTGCCACCAGCGTTCGGGACAGGGGGCAACAGGAGCAGTTCTTC. Translation: CATSVRDRGQQEQFF.

The CDR3 loop reads CASNPNSGNSYNEQFF. Here the CDR3 DNA reads TGTGCCAGCAACCCTAATTCGGGGAACTCCTACAATGAGCAGTTCTTC. V usage is TRBV9 and J usage is TRBJ2-1, with D possibly TRBD2 on 5 matching bases. The CDR3 consists of 16 residues. Looked up from germline, CDR1 is SGDLS and CDR2 is YYNGEE. Trimming took off 6 bases at V and 0 bases at J, with 16 bases between the two ends. Variable domain in full (rest from reference TRBV9 and TRBJ2-1): DSGVTQTPKHLITATGQRVTLRCSPRSGDLSVYWYQQSLDQGLQFLIQYYNGEERAKGNILERFSAQQFPDLHSELNLSSLELGDSALYFCASNPNSGNSYNEQFFGPGTRLTVL.

In its sample, this clone was seen once. The chain carries TRBV27 and TRBJ2-3, with D possibly matching TRBD2 (5 bases). Per the germline V gene, CDR1 is MNHEY and CDR2 is SMNVEV (reference sequence). Trimming took 0 bases from V and 5 from J, leaving 9 bases between them. The CDR3 is made up of 14 amino acids. The CDR3 DNA follows: TGTGCCAGCAGTTTATCGTACGCGGGAGATACGCAGTATTTT. Protein sequence: CASSLSYAGDTQYF.

This sequence joins TRBV7-8 and TRBJ1-5, with TRBD1 identical over 8 bases. The CDR3 covers 17 residues. The J segment lost 5 bases and the V segment lost 2 bases, leaving 11 bases of the junction unmatched. Germline-derived CDR1 and CDR2 are SGHVS and FQNEAQ. CDR3 region: CASSLPLWTGPYQPQHF. The CDR3 DNA reads TGTGCCAGCAGCTTACCCCTTTGGACAGGGCCGTATCAGCCCCAGCATTTT.

The rearrangement links TRBV4-1 to TRBJ2-3; TRBD2 aligns across 13 bases. CDR1 and CDR2 (germline): MGHRA, YSYEKL. The CDR3 is made up of 17 amino acids. The V segment lost 4 bases and the J segment 1 base; nucleotides outside the gene matches: 5. For the CDR3, the DNA is TGCGCCAGCAGCCCACGGACTAGCGGGAGAGGCACAGATACGCAGTATTTT. Its protein is CASSPRTSGRGTDTQYF.

This chain uses TRBV19 with TRBJ1-5; 8 bases are shared with TRBD1. V shed 4 bases and J 7 bases; nucleotides not matched to a gene: 6. From germline, CDR1 is LNHDA and CDR2 SQIVND (reference sequence). CDR3 size: 14 residues. The CDR3 region is CASSTDRGRQPQHF. The CDR3 region has the DNA TGTGCCAGTAGTACAGACAGGGGAAGGCAGCCCCAGCATTTT.

The chain has TRBV5-1 and TRBJ2-7; possible D gene TRBD1, 6 bases. The CDR3 runs to 13 residues. Germline CDR1 reads SGHRS; CDR2 reads YFSETQ. V lost 3 bases and J 0 bases, leaving 7 bases between the germline ends. The DNA for the CDR3 is TGCGCCAGCAGCTCGACAGGCTCCTACGAGCAGTACTTC. Encoded protein: CASSSTGSYEQYF.

The chain recombines TRBV15 with TRBJ2-1; 14 positions agree with TRBD2. From germline, CDR1 is LNHNV and CDR2 YYDKDF (reference sequence). The CDR3 loop spans 18 amino acids. J lost 0 bases, V lost 5 bases, and 6 bases had no gene match. The CDR3 region has the DNA TGTGCCACCAGCCCGCGACTAGCGGGAGGGAGCTCCTACAATGAGCAGTTCTTC. This sequence encodes CATSPRLAGGSSYNEQFF.

The chain uses TRBV4-1 and TRBJ1-4; 10 positions agree with TRBD1. Germline V CDR1 and CDR2: MGHRA, YSYEKL. The CDR3 totals 17 residues. The V segment lost 6 bases and the J segment 2 bases; nucleotides outside the gene matches: 9. CDR3 loop: CASRRQGAGKTNEKLFF. The CDR3 bases are TGCGCCAGCAGACGACAGGGGGCAGGGAAGACTAATGAAAAACTGTTTTTT.

The chain is built from TRBV15 and TRBJ1-1; the D gene is possibly TRBD1 (5 bases). CDR3 size: 12 residues. V lost 9 bases to trimming and J lost 8 bases, with 16 bases between them. Germline assignment: CDR1 LNHNV and CDR2 YYDKDF (reference sequence). CDR3: CATRMFNREAFF. Here the CDR3 DNA reads TGTGCCACGAGGATGTTCAACAGGGAAGCTTTCTTT.

This clone was counted many times. The V call is TRBV29-1, the J call TRBJ1-2; the D is unclear. The length of the CDR3 is 13 residues. The germline V gene has CDR1 SQVTM and CDR2 ANQGSEA. V lost 2 bases and J 3 bases, leaving 10 bases between the germline ends. DNA of the CDR3: TGCAGCGTTGAATCCGGGTCCGACTATGGCTACACCTTC. This gives the protein CSVESGSDYGYTF.

V is TRBV7-9 and J is TRBJ2-7; possible D gene TRBD1, 6 bases. Germline assignment: CDR1 SEHNR and CDR2 FQNEAQ (reference sequence). Trimming removed 7 bases at V and 7 bases at J, with 17 bases between. The CDR3 has 13 amino acids. The CDR3 DNA reads as TGTGCCAGCATTTGGGACAAAGGTGAAGAGCAGTACTTC. It translates to CASIWDKGEEQYF.

This chain connects TRBV4-1 to TRBJ2-1; no reliable D call. The CDR3 contains 17 residues. The V gene's germline CDR1 is MGHRA and CDR2 YSYEKL. The V and J ends lost 0 bases and 3 bases respectively, with 15 bases between them. CDR3 amino acids: CASSQDFSSGFYNEQFF. The CDR3 region has the DNA TGCGCCAGCAGCCAAGATTTCTCCTCCGGTTTCTACAATGAGCAGTTCTTC.

V is TRBV28 and J is TRBJ2-7, with 9 bases that match TRBD1. Trimming cost V 8 bases and J 4 bases; bases outside gene matches: 6. CDR3 length: 13 amino acids. Germline V gene sequence: CDR1 MDHEN, CDR2 SYDVKM. The CDR3 DNA reads as TGTGCCAGCGGGACAGGGAGCGCGTACGAGCAGTACTTC. Translated: CASGTGSAYEQYF.

This clone was counted a single time. The chain couples TRBV7-8 to TRBJ1-5, with a possible D match to TRBD1 (6 bases). The CDR3 consists of 15 residues. Trimming removed 2 bases at V and 3 bases at J, with 11 bases between. CDR1 is SGHVS and CDR2 is FQNEAQ in the germline V gene. This chain's CDR3 is CASSLSRGYNQPQHF. CDR3 DNA sequence: TGTGCCAGCAGCTTATCAAGGGGGTACAATCAGCCCCAGCATTTT.

The genes are TRBV11-2 and TRBJ2-5; weak D call: TRBD1 (6 bases). The germline V gene has CDR1 SGHAT and CDR2 FQNNGV. V shed 4 bases and J shed 5 bases, with 8 bases lying between them. The CDR3 length is 12 residues. The CDR3 protein is CASSSDRETQYF. CDR3 in DNA: TGTGCCAGCAGCTCAGACAGGGAGACCCAGTACTTC.

V gene TRBV6-5 combines with J gene TRBJ2-1; 10 bases map to TRBD1. Germline CDR1 reads MNHEY; CDR2 reads SVGAGI. Trimming took 6 bases from V and 9 from J; bases not matched to a gene: 8. CDR3 length equals 14 residues. The CDR3 DNA is TGTGCCAGCAGAAAGGACAGGGGGTTGGTTGAGCAGTTCTTC. Amino acids: CASRKDRGLVEQFF.

The chain has TRBV12-2 and TRBJ2-7; the D segment call TRBD2 is taken from the table without a DNA check. TRBV12-2 is a recognized pseudogene. The CDR3 contains 14 residues. Here the CDR3 DNA reads TGTGCAAGTCGCTTTTCCTCCCGTTCCTACGAGCAGTACTTC. Its protein is CASRFSSRSYEQYF.

This clone was counted once. V is TRBV27 and J is TRBJ2-6, with no clear D. Germline CDR1 and CDR2: MNHEY and SMNVEV (reference sequence). This CDR3 spans 16 amino acids. V lost 5 bases, J lost 6 bases, and 17 bases lay in between. The CDR3 is CASSPRPSWVANVLTF. Written as DNA, the CDR3 is TGTGCCAGCAGTCCCCGACCCTCTTGGGTGGCCAACGTCCTGACTTTC.

The V call is TRBV5-1, the J call TRBJ2-3; D remains ambiguous. The CDR3 sequence is 16 residues long. Between the trimmed V and J ends, which lost 4 bases and 0 bases, there was a span of 15 bases. The germline V gene has CDR1 SGHRS and CDR2 YFSETQ. The CDR3 here is CASSLADQRSTDTQYF. In DNA form, the CDR3 reads TGCGCCAGCAGCCTGGCCGACCAAAGAAGCACAGATACGCAGTATTTT.